These 10 T cell receptor beta chains share one sample of origin, sequenced in a study of T cell repertoires in cytomegalovirus infection. Their specific antigens are unknown. One entry per CDR3 protein, called by TCRdb with MiXCR from the reads. The data show under 95,000 distinct CDR3 sequences, roughly 44% seen once. The sample in question was CD8+ T cells from cultured PBMCs, obtained from culture after CMV antigen stimulation. The receptors stem from a human donor in good health (CMV status not recorded). Some clones in this sample may be carry-over from other donors' samples.

CDR3 region: CASSLLGGGRYEQYF. The CDR3 DNA is TGTGCCAGCAGCTTATTGGGCGGGGGACGATACGAGCAGTACTTC. The gene calls are TRBV7-3 and TRBJ2-7; 7 nucleotides match TRBD2. The CDR3 runs to 15 residues. V was clipped by 2 bases and J by 4 bases; unmatched bases: 8. Germline CDR1 and CDR2: SGHTA and FQGTGA.

The chain combines TRBV14 with TRBJ2-7; no firm D call. The V end lost 0 bases, the J end lost 3 bases, and 12 bases lay between the germline ends. From germline, CDR1 is SGHDN and CDR2 FVKESK. The CDR3 spans 15 residues. CDR3 sequence: CASSQEEIPGYEQYF. As DNA, the CDR3 is TGTGCCAGCAGCCAAGAGGAGATCCCTGGCTACGAGCAGTACTTC. Looking up the rest from reference TRBV14 and TRBJ2-7 gives the full variable domain: EAGVTQFPSHSVIEKGQTVTLRCDPISGHDNLYWYRRVMGKEIKFLLHFVKESKQDESGMPNNRFLAERTGGTYSTLKVQPAELEDSGVYFCASSQEEIPGYEQYFGPGTRLTVT.

This chain links TRBV4-1 with TRBJ2-4; maybe TRBD1 (6 bases). CDR1 and CDR2 (germline): MGHRA, YSYEKL. The V end was cut by 2 bases, the J end by 15 bases, with 17 bases between. CDR3 length: 13 residues. DNA of the CDR3: TGCGCCAGCAGCCAACCACAGGGTACGGTGCGGTACTTC. This encodes CASSQPQGTVRYF.

The chain couples TRBV20-1 to TRBJ2-7; TRBD2 is a possible D gene (6 bases). Germline CDR1 reads DFQATT; CDR2 reads SNEGSKA (reference sequence). There are 13 residues in the CDR3. The V end was cut by 3 bases, the J end by 7 bases, with 16 bases between. The CDR3 coding sequence is TGCAGTGCTAGCCGGGACGGTCGGGGGGAGCAGTACTTC. Translation gives CSASRDGRGEQYF.

CDR3 residues: CASSLLVAGVPDTQYF. CDR3 DNA sequence: TGTGCCAGCAGTTTGTTGGTAGCGGGGGTGCCAGATACGCAGTATTTT. The V and J genes are TRBV12-3 or TRBV12-4 and TRBJ2-3; 9 bases match TRBD2. Trimming removed 3 bases from V and 4 bases from J; junction bases left unmatched: 8. This CDR3 comprises 16 residues.

The chain carries TRBV6-2 or TRBV6-3 and TRBJ2-3; no clear D. Germline CDR1 is MNHEY and CDR2 is SVGEGT. V was pared by 7 bases and J by 1 base, with 12 bases between. The CDR3 consists of 14 residues. The CDR3 coding sequence is TGTGCCAGCACCTGGCGGCCGCGCACAGATACGCAGTATTTT. It yields the protein CASTWRPRTDTQYF.

The rearrangement joins TRBV11-2 to TRBJ2-7; maybe TRBD2 (6 bases). V gave up 5 bases and J gave up 0 bases, with 11 bases separating them. This CDR3 has 14 amino acids. Germline CDR1 and CDR2: SGHAT and FQNNGV. The CDR3 region is CASSPTSNSYEQYF. The CDR3 DNA is TGTGCCAGCAGCCCAACTAGCAACTCCTACGAGCAGTACTTC.

This chain connects TRBV27 to TRBJ2-1; D is possibly TRBD1 (6 bases). This CDR3 is built from 15 residues. The germline V gene encodes CDR1 MNHEY and CDR2 SMNVEV (reference sequence). The V and J ends lost 2 bases and 0 bases respectively, with 8 bases between them. The CDR3 loop reads CASSLATGSYNEQFF. In DNA form, the CDR3 reads TGTGCCAGCAGTTTAGCGACAGGCTCCTACAATGAGCAGTTCTTC.

This clonotype was seen more than once but under ten times. This chain uses TRBV12-3 or TRBV12-4 with TRBJ1-1, with D possibly matching TRBD1 (5 bases). The V end lost 2 bases, the J end lost 3 bases, and 16 bases lay between the germline ends. This CDR3 spans 16 amino acids. The CDR3 region is CASSLSVRQGDTEAFF. The CDR3 nucleotides are TGTGCCAGCAGTTTAAGTGTTAGGCAGGGTGACACTGAAGCTTTCTTT.

This clonotype was observed a handful of times. The chain carries TRBV6-5 and TRBJ1-1; D is possibly TRBD1 (6 bases). This CDR3 spans 13 amino acids. V dropped 8 bases and J dropped 2 bases, with 12 bases sitting between them. Germline assignment: CDR1 MNHEY and CDR2 SVGAGI. CDR3 sequence: CASLRQANTEAFF. The CDR3 bases are TGTGCCAGCCTTAGACAGGCTAACACTGAAGCTTTCTTT.